Included here is one T cell receptor beta chain sequence, with context. Profiling relied on immunoSEQ multiplex PCR, and the TCRdb table lists in-frame clones only, not all of them. The sample carries tens of thousands of clones, around 90% recorded once. This sample stems from a study of cytomegalovirus exposure and HLA in healthy donors. The CDR3 runs 15 residues. V lost 6 bases to trimming and J lost 3 bases; unmatched junction nucleotides: 7. The germline V gene encodes CDR1 SGHAT and CDR2 FQNNGV. The material sequenced was PBMCs. The clonotype comes from a woman aged 25 to 45 in good health and CMV-seronegative. The V and J genes are TRBV11-2 and TRBJ2-1, with TRBD2 identical over 8 bases. The CDR3 coding sequence is TGTGCCAGCAGGTCCTCGACTAGCGACTACAATGAGCAGTTCTTC. Its protein is CASRSSTSDYNEQFF.